This T cell receptor beta chain was documented in a study of OX40 agonist ivuxolimab in advanced cancers. Study overall: Enrollees could have had prior anti-PD-1, anti-PD-L1 or anti-CTLA-4 therapy, which roughly 40% had received. Three partial responders included one hepatocellular carcinoma patient and two cutaneous melanoma patients.

This clone was detected a few times. CDR3 length equals 18 residues. CDR1 SGHRS and CDR2 YFSETQ come from the germline V gene. Trimming took 0 bases from V and 7 from J; bases not matched to a gene: 12. Clones were read by immunoSEQ multiplex PCR, and TCRdb kept only the in-frame ones, dropping some. The data show fewer than 25,000 clones, 88% seen once. This chain links TRBV5-1 with TRBJ2-1; 11 positions agree with TRBD2. Source: CD4+ or CD8+ T cells sorted from blood, taken in a trial of the OX40 agonist ivuxolimab. This receptor was identified in an adult with an advanced solid tumor such as melanoma, head and neck, liver or kidney cancer. The CDR3: CASSLESLAGGPWNEQFF. CDR3 DNA sequence: TGCGCCAGCAGCTTGGAAAGTCTAGCGGGAGGCCCCTGGAATGAGCAGTTCTTC. Full variable domain (missing parts from reference TRBV5-1 and TRBJ2-1): KAGVTQTPRYLIKTRGQQVTLSCSPISGHRSVSWYQQTPGQGLQFLFEYFSETQRNKGNFPGRFSGRQFSNSRSEMNVSTLELGDSALYLCASSLESLAGGPWNEQFFGPGTRLTVL.